Following are 24 T cell receptor beta chains from one sample sequenced in a study. MiXCR was run by TCRdb on the RT-PCR reads, yielding one entry per CDR3 protein. The repertoire includes about 680,000 distinct CDR3 sequences, 13% to 15% of them detected once, and 3.6% sits in the top ten. The sample comprised memory CD4+ T cells from blood. These receptors were obtained from a female donor in good health, serving as a healthy control.

This clonotype was seen repeatedly, ten times or more. The V and J genes are TRBV4-1 and TRBJ1-2; the D is unclear. CDR3 length: 14 amino acids. The V and J ends lost 0 bases and 8 bases respectively, with 13 bases between them. CDR1 MGHRA and CDR2 YSYEKL come from the germline V gene. In DNA, the CDR3 is TGCGCCAGCAGCCAAGATTGGCAGGTCCAAGGCTACACCTTC. It translates to CASSQDWQVQGYTF.

The J gene is TRBJ1-1, the V gene TRBV7-9; D is possibly TRBD1 (5 bases). In germline, CDR1 is SEHNR, CDR2 FQNEAQ (reference sequence). The CDR3 has 14 amino acids. Trimming pared 5 bases from V and 4 bases from J, leaving 14 bases between. CDR3 nucleotides: TGTGCCAGCAGCCAACAGGCCGGGGGCACTGAAGCTTTCTTT. As protein: CASSQQAGGTEAFF.

As regards this clonotype: Germline is not matched at one junction end, which may reflect a read error. The chain is built from TRBV7-7 and TRBJ2-1, with 8 bases fitting TRBD1. The V gene's germline CDR1 is SSHAT and CDR2 FNYEAQ (reference sequence). The CDR3 spans 14 residues. The CDR3 DNA is TGTGCTAGCAGCTTAGAACAGGGGGTCGGTGAGCAGTTCTTC. It translates to CASSLEQGVGEQFF.

The chain employs TRBV24-1 and TRBJ1-2; 7 positions match TRBD1. The trim removed 9 bases at V and 8 bases at J, leaving 8 bases unmatched. The CDR3 loop spans 12 amino acids. Germline V gives CDR1 KGHDR, CDR2 SFDVKD. DNA of the CDR3: TGTGCCACCCCCCGACAGGGCAAGGGCTACACCTTC. Translating gives CATPRQGKGYTF.

The CDR3 spells CASSQDRGGATDTQYF. CDR3 coding DNA: TGCGCCAGCAGCCAAGATCGCGGGGGGGCCACAGATACGCAGTATTTT. The chain joins TRBV4-3 to TRBJ2-3; 9 positions match TRBD2. From germline, CDR1 is LGHNA and CDR2 YSLEER. This CDR3 region has 16 residues. The J segment lost 2 bases and the V segment lost 0 bases, leaving 3 bases of the junction unmatched.

The chain uses TRBV12-3 or TRBV12-4 and TRBJ1-5; tentatively, D is TRBD1 (6 bases). V shed 6 bases and J shed 11 bases, with 23 bases lying between them. There are 15 residues in the CDR3. The CDR3 DNA reads TGTGCCAGCAGATCAAACAGGGCCCGGGTAGCGGCCCAGCATTTT. Encoded protein: CASRSNRARVAAQHF.

The chain uses TRBV9 and TRBJ1-1, with D unclear. The V gene's germline CDR1 is SGDLS and CDR2 YYNGEE. The CDR3 has 14 amino acids. V shed 0 bases and J shed 2 bases, with 8 bases lying between them. The chain's CDR3 is CASSVGKGNTEAFF. The CDR3 coding sequence is TGTGCCAGCAGCGTAGGGAAGGGAAACACTGAAGCTTTCTTT.

This clonotype was counted only a few times. In nucleotides, the CDR3 is TGTGCCAGCATCCTGGCGGGAGCGGCTGAGCAGTTCTTC. Translation: CASILAGAAEQFF. The V and J genes are TRBV6-2 or TRBV6-3 and TRBJ2-1; TRBD2 matches 7 bases. The CDR3 runs to 13 residues. CDR1 and CDR2 (germline): MNHEY, SVGEGT. With 7 bases clipped from V and 9 bases from J, the junction kept 9 bases outside the gene matches.

The chain employs TRBV11-2 and TRBJ1-1; the D is unclear. V was cut by 4 bases and J by 4 bases, with 10 bases left in between. The CDR3 is 13 residues long. Germline V gene data show CDR1 as SGHAT and CDR2 as FQNNGV. The CDR3 sequence: CASSSTRGTEAFF. In DNA form, the CDR3 reads TGTGCCAGCAGCTCCACCCGAGGCACTGAAGCTTTCTTT.

The genes are TRBV24-1 and TRBJ2-3; no reliable D call. This CDR3 contains 17 residues. The V and J ends lost 3 bases and 4 bases respectively, with 19 bases between them. Germline CDR1 is KGHDR and CDR2 is SFDVKD. The CDR3 here is CATSDPSSEYPPDTQYF. For the CDR3, the DNA is TGTGCCACCAGTGATCCAAGTTCAGAGTATCCGCCAGATACGCAGTATTTT.

This clonotype occurred a few times. This chain joins TRBV3-1 and TRBJ2-1; D not certain. The CDR3 is 12 amino acids. Germline V CDR1 and CDR2: LGHDT, YNNKEL (reference sequence). V lost 1 base and J 8 bases, leaving 6 bases between the germline ends. CDR3 sequence reads: CASSQGEDEQFF. As DNA, the CDR3 is TGTGCCAGCAGCCAAGGAGAGGATGAGCAGTTCTTC.

The chain uses TRBV20-1 and TRBJ2-1; D is perhaps TRBD1 or TRBD2 (5 bases each). The CDR3 is 15 residues long. V was cut by 5 bases and J by 1 base, with 15 bases left in between. From germline, CDR1 is DFQATT and CDR2 SNEGSKA (reference sequence). The CDR3: CSAPPGTDSYNEQFF. The CDR3 DNA sequence: TGCAGTGCTCCCCCCGGGACGGATTCCTACAATGAGCAGTTCTTC.

The chain employs TRBV20-1 and TRBJ2-1; D perhaps matches TRBD1 (5 bases). The V end was cut by 0 bases, the J end by 5 bases, with 8 bases between. The CDR3 extends over 13 amino acids. CDR1 is DFQATT, CDR2 SNEGSKA, per germline (reference sequence). CDR3 nucleotides: TGCAGTGCTAGAGATAGACAGAACAATGAGCAGTTCTTC. Its protein product is CSARDRQNNEQFF.

The table lists this clonotype with a few counts. The V call is TRBV6-1, the J call TRBJ2-3; 9 nucleotides match TRBD2. Germline trimming cut 2 bases from V and 5 bases from J; bases unmatched to any gene: 11. Germline assignment: CDR1 MNHNS and CDR2 SASEGT. The CDR3 spans 17 residues. The CDR3 DNA reads as TGTGCCAGCAGTGAACCTTTAGCGGGAGTTCGGGGAGATACGCAGTATTTT. Protein product: CASSEPLAGVRGDTQYF.

This clonotype was seen at least ten times. V gene TRBV5-6 combines with J gene TRBJ1-1, with unresolved D. This CDR3 comprises 11 residues. The germline V gene has CDR1 SGHDT and CDR2 YYEEEE. V shed 0 bases and J shed 4 bases, with 1 base lying between them. The CDR3 nucleotides read TGTGCCAGCAGCTTGGCCACTGAAGCTTTCTTT. Translated, it gives CASSLATEAFF.

This clonotype was detected many times. V is TRBV5-1 and J is TRBJ2-7; TRBD1 agrees at 9 bases. The V gene end was trimmed by 4 bases and the J gene end by 3 bases; junction bases not matched to a gene: 5. The CDR3 runs 14 residues. Looked up from germline, CDR1 is SGHRS and CDR2 is YFSETQ. In DNA form, the CDR3 reads TGCGCCAGCAGCCTAGGGACAGGGAACTACGAGCAGTACTTC. Its translation is CASSLGTGNYEQYF.

V is TRBV4-2 and J is TRBJ2-1; the D is unclear. This CDR3 contains 16 residues. V lost 0 bases and J lost 9, with 18 bases in between. Germline CDR1 LGHNA, CDR2 YNFKEQ. Written as DNA, the CDR3 is TGTGCCAGCAGCCAAGATTACAGTACAGTGGGTGGTGAGCAGTTCTTC. Translation: CASSQDYSTVGGEQFF.

This clonotype was observed a few times. The CDR3 DNA sequence: TGCGCCAGCAGCCACCCCCGGGCTAGCGGGTCATACAATGAGCAGTTCTTC. Amino acid sequence: CASSHPRASGSYNEQFF. The chain couples TRBV5-1 to TRBJ2-1; TRBD2 matches 8 bases. The junction had 13 bases not matched to a gene; V was cut back by 4 bases and J by 4 bases. This CDR3 has 17 amino acids. Germline-derived CDR1 and CDR2 are SGHRS and YFSETQ.

In this sample, this clonotype turned up many times. The rearrangement links TRBV20-1 to TRBJ1-1, with a tentative D call TRBD1 (6 bases). The length of the CDR3 is 13 residues. V was cut by 7 bases and J by 1 base, with 13 bases left in between. The V gene's germline CDR1 is DFQATT and CDR2 SNEGSKA (reference sequence). CDR3 in amino acids: CSVAPGQNTEAFF. CDR3 in DNA: TGCAGTGTCGCGCCGGGACAGAACACTGAAGCTTTCTTT.

The chain joins TRBV28 to TRBJ1-6; D not certain. This CDR3 spans 16 amino acids. The germline gives CDR1 MDHEN, CDR2 SYDVKM. V was clipped by 10 bases and J by 3 bases, with 19 bases between them. The CDR3 DNA is TGTGCCACCATCGACTCCCGAGGCCTCTATAATTCACCCCTCCACTTT. This translates into CATIDSRGLYNSPLHF.

The chain links TRBV15 to TRBJ1-1; possible D gene TRBD1, 5 bases. Germline-derived CDR1 and CDR2 are LNHNV and YYDKDF (reference sequence). V lost 6 bases, J lost 4 bases, and 12 bases lay in between. This CDR3 has 13 residues. The CDR3 loop is CATRPRGGTEAFF. The CDR3 region has the DNA TGTGCCACCAGGCCTCGGGGGGGCACTGAAGCTTTCTTT.

There are a few counts of this clonotype. V and J are TRBV16 and TRBJ1-1, with D possibly TRBD1 on 6 matching bases. Looked up from germline, CDR1 is KGHSY and CDR2 is FQNENV. V lost 0 bases, J lost 4 bases, and 9 bases lay in between. The CDR3 is made up of 14 amino acids. The CDR3 DNA sequence: TGTGCCAGCAGCCAATCCAGGGGTGGCACTGAAGCTTTCTTT. It is translated as CASSQSRGGTEAFF.

This clonotype came up a few times. The CDR3 does not end in the conserved phenylalanine or tryptophan, so this is likely a read error. No DNA is shown, since the ends of the CDR3 on it are uncertain; the CDR3 is the one TCRdb lists. The chain is built from TRBV20-1 and TRBJ2-3; the listed D gene, TRBD1, was not tested against the DNA. The CDR3 spans 10 residues, counting both ends. Germline CDR1 reads DFQATT; CDR2 reads SNEGSKA (reference sequence). The CDR3 here is CSARSVWDSA.

The chain is built from TRBV20-1 and TRBJ1-5; no definite D call. The germline V and J ends were trimmed by 3 bases and 11 bases, with 23 bases remaining between them. The V gene's germline CDR1 is DFQATT and CDR2 SNEGSKA (reference sequence). This CDR3 has 15 amino acids. Here the CDR3 reads CSARDSGGSMATQHF. CDR3 nucleotides: TGCAGTGCTAGGGACTCCGGCGGATCCATGGCCACCCAGCATTTT.